This TCR beta chain was profiled in a study of Graves' ophthalmopathy and Graves' hyperthyroidism. This clonotype has ten or more counts. Sampling about 10 ml of fresh peripheral blood provided the PBMCs. CDR1 is MNHEY, CDR2 SVGAGI, per germline. This CDR3 comprises 14 residues. V was clipped by 4 bases and J by 4 bases, with 13 bases between them. TCR beta CDR3 regions were amplified from RNA transcripts. The authors performed first-round RT-PCR with HTBI primers and then a second-round multiplex PCR. TCRdb reprocessed the multiplex PCR reads via MiXCR and lists one record per CDR3 protein. The sample records 450,000 or so distinct CDR3 sequences, 13% to 15% being singletons.

This rearrangement joins TRBV6-5 to TRBJ1-2, with unresolved D. Sequenced material: blood. The TCR comes from a woman younger than 45 with Graves' ophthalmopathy. The CDR3 loop reads CASSSAGRVYGYTF. CDR3 nucleotides: TGTGCCAGCAGTTCCGCCGGGCGTGTCTATGGCTACACCTTC.